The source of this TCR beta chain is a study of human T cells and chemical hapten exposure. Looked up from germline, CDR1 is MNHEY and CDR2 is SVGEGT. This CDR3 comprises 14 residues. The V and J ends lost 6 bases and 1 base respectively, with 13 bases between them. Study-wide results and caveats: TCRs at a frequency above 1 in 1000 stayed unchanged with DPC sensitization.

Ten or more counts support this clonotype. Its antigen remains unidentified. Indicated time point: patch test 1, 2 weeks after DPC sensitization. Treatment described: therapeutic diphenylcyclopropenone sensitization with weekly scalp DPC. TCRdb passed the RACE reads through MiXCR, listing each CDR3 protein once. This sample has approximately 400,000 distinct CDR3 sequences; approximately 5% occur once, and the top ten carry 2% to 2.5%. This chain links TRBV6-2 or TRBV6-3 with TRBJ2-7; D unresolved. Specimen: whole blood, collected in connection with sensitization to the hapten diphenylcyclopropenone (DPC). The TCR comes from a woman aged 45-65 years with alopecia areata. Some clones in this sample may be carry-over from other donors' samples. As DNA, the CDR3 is TGTGCCAGCAGCCAGCCCCCGAGGTCCTACGAGCAGTACTTC. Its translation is CASSQPPRSYEQYF.